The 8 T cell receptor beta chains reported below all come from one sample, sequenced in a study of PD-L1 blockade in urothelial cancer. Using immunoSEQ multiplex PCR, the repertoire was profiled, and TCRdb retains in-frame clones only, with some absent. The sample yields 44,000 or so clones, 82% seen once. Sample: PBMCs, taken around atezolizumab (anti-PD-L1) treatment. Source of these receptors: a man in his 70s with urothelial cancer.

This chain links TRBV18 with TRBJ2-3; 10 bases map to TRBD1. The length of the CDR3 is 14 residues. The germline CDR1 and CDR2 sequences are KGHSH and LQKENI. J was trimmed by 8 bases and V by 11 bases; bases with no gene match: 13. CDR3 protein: CASGTGARRGTQYF. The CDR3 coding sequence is TGTGCCTCGGGGACAGGGGCTCGAAGAGGTACGCAGTATTTT.

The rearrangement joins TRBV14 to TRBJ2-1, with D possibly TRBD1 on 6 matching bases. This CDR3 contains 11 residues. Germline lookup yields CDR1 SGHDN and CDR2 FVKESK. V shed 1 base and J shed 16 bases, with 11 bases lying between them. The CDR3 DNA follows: TGTGCCAGCAGCCAAGCCAGGGGACATTTCTTC. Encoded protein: CASSQARGHFF.

The CDR3 DNA reads TGCGCCAGCAGCTTTCGTGGAGTAGACACCGGGGAGCTGTTTTTT. It is translated as CASSFRGVDTGELFF. The chain joins TRBV5-1 to TRBJ2-2; D is uncertain. This CDR3 spans 15 amino acids. The V and J ends lost 2 bases and 3 bases respectively, with 11 bases between them. Per germline, CDR1 SGHRS and CDR2 YFSETQ.

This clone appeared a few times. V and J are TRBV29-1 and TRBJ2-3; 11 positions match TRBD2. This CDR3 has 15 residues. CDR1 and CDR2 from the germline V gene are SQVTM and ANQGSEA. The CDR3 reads CSASGGLAATDTQYF. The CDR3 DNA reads TGCAGTGCCTCGGGGGGACTAGCGGCTACAGATACGCAGTATTTT.

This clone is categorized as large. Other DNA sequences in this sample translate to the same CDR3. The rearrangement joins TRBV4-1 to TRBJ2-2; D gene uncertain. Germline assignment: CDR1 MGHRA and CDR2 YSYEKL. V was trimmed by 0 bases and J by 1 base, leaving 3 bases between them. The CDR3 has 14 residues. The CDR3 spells CASSQDRNTGELFF. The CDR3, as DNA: TGCGCCAGCAGCCAAGATCGGAACACCGGGGAGCTGTTTTTT.

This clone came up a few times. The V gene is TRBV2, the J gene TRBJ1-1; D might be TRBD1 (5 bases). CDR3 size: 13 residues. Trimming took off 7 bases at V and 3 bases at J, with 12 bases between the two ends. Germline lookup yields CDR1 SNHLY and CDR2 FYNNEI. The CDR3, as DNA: TGTGCCAGCACTTCCGGGACTTACACTGAAGCTTTCTTT. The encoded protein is CASTSGTYTEAFF.

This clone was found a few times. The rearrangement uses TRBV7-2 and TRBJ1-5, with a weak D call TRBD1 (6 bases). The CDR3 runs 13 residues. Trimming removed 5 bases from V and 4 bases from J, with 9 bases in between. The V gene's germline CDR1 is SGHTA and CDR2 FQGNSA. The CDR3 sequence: CASSGTRNQPQHF. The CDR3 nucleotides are TGTGCCAGCAGCGGGACACGGAATCAGCCCCAGCATTTT.

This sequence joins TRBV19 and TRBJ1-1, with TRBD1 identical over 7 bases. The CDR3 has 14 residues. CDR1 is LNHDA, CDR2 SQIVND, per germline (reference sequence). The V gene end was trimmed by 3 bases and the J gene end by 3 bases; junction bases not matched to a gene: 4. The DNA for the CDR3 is TGTGCCAGTAGTATCGGACAGGCTTACACTGAAGCTTTCTTT. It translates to CASSIGQAYTEAFF.